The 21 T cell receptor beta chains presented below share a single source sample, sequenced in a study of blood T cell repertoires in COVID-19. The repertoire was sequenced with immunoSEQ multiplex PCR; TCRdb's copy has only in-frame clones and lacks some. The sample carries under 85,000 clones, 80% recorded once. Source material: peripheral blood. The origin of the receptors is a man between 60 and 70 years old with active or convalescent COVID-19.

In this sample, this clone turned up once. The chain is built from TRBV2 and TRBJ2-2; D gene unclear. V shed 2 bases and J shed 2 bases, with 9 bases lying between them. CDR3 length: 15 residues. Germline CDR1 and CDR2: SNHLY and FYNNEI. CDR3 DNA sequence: TGTGCCAGCAGTGAAAAAACTACTAACACCGGGGAGCTGTTTTTT. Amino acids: CASSEKTTNTGELFF.

The CDR3 DNA reads as TGTGCCACCGACAGGGGAGGAGGGGAAAAACTGTTTTTT. This encodes CATDRGGGEKLFF. The genes are TRBV25-1 and TRBJ1-4; 8 bases align to TRBD1. J was trimmed by 8 bases and V by 10 bases; bases with no gene match: 9. CDR1 is MGHDK, CDR2 SYGVNS, per germline. This CDR3 has 13 residues.

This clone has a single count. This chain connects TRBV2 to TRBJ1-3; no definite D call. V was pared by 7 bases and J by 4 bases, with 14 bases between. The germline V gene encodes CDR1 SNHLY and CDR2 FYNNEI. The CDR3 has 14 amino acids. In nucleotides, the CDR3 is TGTGCCAGCAACGAGGAGGTTTTCGGAAACACCATATATTTT. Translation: CASNEEVFGNTIYF.

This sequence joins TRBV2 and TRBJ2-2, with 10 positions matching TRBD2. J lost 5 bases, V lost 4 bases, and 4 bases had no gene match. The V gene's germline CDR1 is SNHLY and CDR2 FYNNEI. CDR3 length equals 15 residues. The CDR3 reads CASSGTSGETGELFF. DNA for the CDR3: TGTGCCAGCAGTGGGACTAGCGGAGAGACCGGGGAGCTGTTTTTT.

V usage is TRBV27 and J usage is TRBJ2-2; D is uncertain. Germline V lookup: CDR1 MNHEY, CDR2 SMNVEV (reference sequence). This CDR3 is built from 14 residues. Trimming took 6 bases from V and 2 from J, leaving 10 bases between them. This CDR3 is CASSSPVNTGELFF. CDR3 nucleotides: TGTGCCAGCAGCTCGCCAGTAAACACCGGGGAGCTGTTTTTT.

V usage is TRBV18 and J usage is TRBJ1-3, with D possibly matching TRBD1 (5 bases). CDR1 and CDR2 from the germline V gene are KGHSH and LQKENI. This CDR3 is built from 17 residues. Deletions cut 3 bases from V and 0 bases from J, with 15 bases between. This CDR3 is CASSPGALRSSGNTIYF. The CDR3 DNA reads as TGTGCCAGCTCACCTGGGGCCCTCCGAAGCTCTGGAAACACCATATATTTT. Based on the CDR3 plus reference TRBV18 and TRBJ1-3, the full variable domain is NAGVMQNPRHLVRRRGQEARLRCSPMKGHSHVYWYRQLPEEGLKFMVYLQKENIIDESGMPKERFSAEFPKEGPSILRIQQVVRGDSAAYFCASSPGALRSSGNTIYFGEGSWLTVV.

The CDR3 is CASRSAGGRSYEQYF. The DNA of the CDR3 is TGTGCCAGCAGGTCAGCGGGGGGCCGCTCCTACGAGCAGTACTTC. The V call is TRBV2, the J call TRBJ2-7; TRBD2 matches 9 bases. V gave up 6 bases and J gave up 0 bases; unmatched junction bases: 6. The germline V gene encodes CDR1 SNHLY and CDR2 FYNNEI. The CDR3 contains 15 residues. Using reference TRBV2 and TRBJ2-7 for the parts outside the CDR3, the full variable domain is EPEVTQTPSHQVTQMGQEVILRCVPISNHLYFYWYRQILGQKVEFLVSFYNNEISEKSEIFDDQFSVERPDGSNFTLKIRSTKLEDSAMYFCASRSAGGRSYEQYFGPGTRLTVT.

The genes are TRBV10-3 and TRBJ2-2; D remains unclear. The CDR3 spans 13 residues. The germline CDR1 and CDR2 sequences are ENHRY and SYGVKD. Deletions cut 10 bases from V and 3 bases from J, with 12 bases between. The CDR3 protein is CATSLQDTGELFF. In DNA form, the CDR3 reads TGTGCCACGTCTCTGCAGGACACCGGGGAGCTGTTTTTT.

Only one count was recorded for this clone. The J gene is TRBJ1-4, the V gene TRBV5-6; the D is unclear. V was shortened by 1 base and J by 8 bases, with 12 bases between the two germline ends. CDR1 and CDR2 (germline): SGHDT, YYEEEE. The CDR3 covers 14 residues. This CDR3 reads CASSLTLAYEKLFF. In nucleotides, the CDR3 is TGTGCCAGCAGCTTGACCCTTGCCTACGAAAAACTGTTTTTT.

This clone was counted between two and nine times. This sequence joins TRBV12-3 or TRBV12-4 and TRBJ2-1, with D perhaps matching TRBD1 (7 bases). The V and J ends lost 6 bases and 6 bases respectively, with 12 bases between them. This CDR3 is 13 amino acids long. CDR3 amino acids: CASRRGRGNEQFF. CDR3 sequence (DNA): TGTGCCAGCAGAAGGGGGCGGGGCAATGAGCAGTTCTTC.

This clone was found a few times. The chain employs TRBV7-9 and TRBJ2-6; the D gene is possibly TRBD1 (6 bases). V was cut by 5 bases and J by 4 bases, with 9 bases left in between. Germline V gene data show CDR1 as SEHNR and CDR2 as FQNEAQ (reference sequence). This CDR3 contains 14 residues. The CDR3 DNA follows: TGTGCCAGCAGCCTGGGGGCGGGGGCCAACGTCCTGACTTTC. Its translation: CASSLGAGANVLTF.

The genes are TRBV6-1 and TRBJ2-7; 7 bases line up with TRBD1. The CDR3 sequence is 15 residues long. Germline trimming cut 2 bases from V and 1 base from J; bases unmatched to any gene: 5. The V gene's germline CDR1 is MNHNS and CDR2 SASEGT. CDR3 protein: CASSELGQISYEQYF. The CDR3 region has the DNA TGTGCCAGCAGTGAATTGGGACAGATATCCTACGAGCAGTACTTC.

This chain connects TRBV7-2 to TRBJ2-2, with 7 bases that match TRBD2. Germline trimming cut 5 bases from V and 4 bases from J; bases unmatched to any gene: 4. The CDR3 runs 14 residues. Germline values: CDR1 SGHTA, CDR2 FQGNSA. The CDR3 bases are TGTGCCAGCAGCCCCGGCGGGGGCACCGGGGAGCTGTTTTTT. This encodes CASSPGGGTGELFF.

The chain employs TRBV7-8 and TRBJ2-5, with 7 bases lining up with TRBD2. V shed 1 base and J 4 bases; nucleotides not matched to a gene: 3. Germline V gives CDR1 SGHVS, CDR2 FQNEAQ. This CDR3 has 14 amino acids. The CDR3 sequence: CASSLVGLLETQYF. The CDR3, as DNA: TGTGCCAGCAGCTTAGTGGGACTACTAGAGACCCAGTACTTC.

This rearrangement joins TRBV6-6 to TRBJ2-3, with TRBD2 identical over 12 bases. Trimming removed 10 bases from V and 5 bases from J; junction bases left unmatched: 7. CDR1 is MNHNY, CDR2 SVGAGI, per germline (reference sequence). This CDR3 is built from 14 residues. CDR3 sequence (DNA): TGTGCCACCGGACTAGCGGGGTACATAGATACGCAGTATTTT. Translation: CATGLAGYIDTQYF.

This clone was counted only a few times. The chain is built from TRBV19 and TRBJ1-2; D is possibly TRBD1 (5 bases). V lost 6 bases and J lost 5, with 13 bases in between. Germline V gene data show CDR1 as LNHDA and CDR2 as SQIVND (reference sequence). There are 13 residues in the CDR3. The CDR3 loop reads CASRWQGSYGYTF. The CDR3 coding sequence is TGTGCCAGTAGATGGCAGGGCTCTTATGGCTACACCTTC.

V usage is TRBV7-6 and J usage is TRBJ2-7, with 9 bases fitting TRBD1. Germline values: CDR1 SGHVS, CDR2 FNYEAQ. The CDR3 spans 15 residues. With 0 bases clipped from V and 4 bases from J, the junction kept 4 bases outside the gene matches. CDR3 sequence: CASSLAGTGYYEQYF. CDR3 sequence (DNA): TGTGCCAGCAGCTTAGCGGGGACAGGGTATTACGAGCAGTACTTC.

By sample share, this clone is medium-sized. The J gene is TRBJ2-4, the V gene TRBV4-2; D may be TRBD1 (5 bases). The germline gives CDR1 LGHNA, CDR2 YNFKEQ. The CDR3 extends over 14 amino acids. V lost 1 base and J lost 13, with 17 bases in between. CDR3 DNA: TGTGCCAGCAGCCAAGGGCTAGGGGCGAGTTACCAGTACTTC. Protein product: CASSQGLGASYQYF.

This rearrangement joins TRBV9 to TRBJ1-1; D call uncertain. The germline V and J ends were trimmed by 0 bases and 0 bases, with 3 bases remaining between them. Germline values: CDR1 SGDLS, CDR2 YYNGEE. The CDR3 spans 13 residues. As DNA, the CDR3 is TGTGCCAGCAGCGTAGTAGTGAACACTGAAGCTTTCTTT. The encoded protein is CASSVVVNTEAFF.

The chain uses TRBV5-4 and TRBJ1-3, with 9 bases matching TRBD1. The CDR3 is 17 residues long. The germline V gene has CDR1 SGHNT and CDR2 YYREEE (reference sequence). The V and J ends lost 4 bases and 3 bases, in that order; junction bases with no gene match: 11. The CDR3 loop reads CASSPVQGARGGNTIYF. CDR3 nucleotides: TGTGCCAGCAGCCCGGTACAGGGGGCCCGTGGTGGAAACACCATATATTTT.

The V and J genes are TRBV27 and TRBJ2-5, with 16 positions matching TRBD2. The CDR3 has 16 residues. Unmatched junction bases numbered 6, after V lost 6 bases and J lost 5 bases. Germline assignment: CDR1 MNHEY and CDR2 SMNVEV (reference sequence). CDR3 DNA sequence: TGTGCCAGCAGCAGCGGGACTAGCGGGGGGGCCGAGACCCAGTACTTC. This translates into CASSSGTSGGAETQYF.